One sample yielded the 20 T cell receptor beta chains listed below, sequenced in a study of T cell changes during pregnancy in multiple sclerosis. Profiling relied on immunoSEQ multiplex PCR, and the TCRdb table lists in-frame clones only, not all of them. The sample shows 40,000 or so clones, about 90% of them seen only once. The input for sequencing was CD8+ T cells from peripheral blood mononuclear cells, taken in the first trimester of pregnancy. The receptors were gathered from a female donor with multiple sclerosis, enrolled in a pregnancy study.

The chain employs TRBV30 and TRBJ2-5; a possible D gene is TRBD1 (5 bases). V lost 0 bases and J 0 bases, leaving 11 bases between the germline ends. Germline V gene data show CDR1 as GTSNPN and CDR2 as SVGIG (reference sequence). The CDR3 contains 15 residues. The CDR3 sequence is CAWSVGVGNQETQYF. The CDR3 region has the DNA TGTGCCTGGAGTGTAGGGGTGGGGAACCAAGAGACCCAGTACTTC.

In this sample, this clone turned up a few times. The chain employs TRBV5-1 and TRBJ2-1; tentatively, D is TRBD2 (5 bases). The V end lost 4 bases, the J end lost 2 bases, and 13 bases lay between the germline ends. The CDR3 runs to 15 residues. The V gene's germline CDR1 is SGHRS and CDR2 YFSETQ. The CDR3 DNA reads as TGCGCCAGCAGCCCAAGCGGAGGCCCCTACAATGAGCAGTTCTTC. Protein: CASSPSGGPYNEQFF.

The chain recombines TRBV27 with TRBJ1-1; D ambiguous. The V and J ends lost 5 bases and 4 bases respectively, with 20 bases between them. In germline, CDR1 is MNHEY, CDR2 SMNVEV (reference sequence). This CDR3 is 16 amino acids long. The CDR3 DNA sequence: TGTGCCAGCAGTCCCCCCCCCGGGGTTGTGGGCACTGAAGCTTTCTTT. This codes for CASSPPPGVVGTEAFF.

This chain connects TRBV7-9 to TRBJ2-1; perhaps TRBD1 as D (6 bases). V lost 3 bases and J lost 6, with 12 bases in between. Germline V lookup: CDR1 SEHNR, CDR2 FQNEAQ (reference sequence). The CDR3 has 14 residues. This CDR3 reads CASSFRDISNEQFF. The CDR3 DNA reads TGTGCCAGCAGCTTCCGGGACATCTCCAATGAGCAGTTCTTC.

The J gene is TRBJ2-5, the V gene TRBV1; the table's D call, TRBD2, has no DNA check behind it. TRBV1 is flagged as a pseudogene. This CDR3 comprises 19 residues. The CDR3 is CTSSHMMRLAGGLWETQYF. CDR3 DNA sequence: TGCACCAGCAGCCATATGATGAGACTAGCGGGGGGGCTTTGGGAGACCCAGTACTTC.

The chain couples TRBV19 to TRBJ2-5, with 11 bases that match TRBD2. Germline CDR1 and CDR2: LNHDA and SQIVND (reference sequence). The CDR3 has 15 amino acids. Trimming took 8 bases from V and 2 from J; bases not matched to a gene: 7. The DNA of the CDR3 is TGTGCCAGTTCCCGACTAGCGGGACAACAAGAGACCCAGTACTTC. Its protein is CASSRLAGQQETQYF.

The chain couples TRBV7-6 to TRBJ2-6, with 7 positions matching TRBD1. V was clipped by 5 bases and J by 0 bases; unmatched bases: 7. Germline loops: CDR1 SGHVS, CDR2 FNYEAQ. The CDR3 has 17 residues. The CDR3 sequence: CASSRQGRGSGANVLTF. CDR3 sequence (DNA): TGTGCCAGCAGCCGACAGGGAAGGGGCTCTGGGGCCAACGTCCTGACTTTC.

V usage is TRBV4-2 and J usage is TRBJ2-7; TRBD2 matches 7 bases. Germline CDR1 LGHNA, CDR2 YNFKEQ. CDR3 length: 15 amino acids. J was trimmed by 0 bases and V by 1 base; bases with no gene match: 3. Written as DNA, the CDR3 is TGTGCCAGCAGCCAAGGGGCTAGCGGCTCCTACGAGCAGTACTTC. Translation: CASSQGASGSYEQYF.

V and J are TRBV10-2 and TRBJ1-2; D is unresolved. From germline, CDR1 is WSHSY and CDR2 SAAADI. This CDR3 spans 13 amino acids. Trimming stripped 7 bases from V and 4 bases from J, with 13 bases between. The CDR3 loop reads CASTLEGLYGYTF. As DNA, the CDR3 is TGCGCCAGCACCCTCGAGGGCCTCTATGGCTACACCTTC.

The rearrangement joins TRBV30 to TRBJ1-1; 7 bases fit TRBD1. Germline CDR1 reads GTSNPN; CDR2 reads SVGIG (reference sequence). The CDR3 is 15 amino acids. With 0 bases clipped from V and 2 bases from J, the junction kept 6 bases outside the gene matches. DNA of the CDR3: TGTGCCTGGAGTGTTGTGGACAGGTTAAACACTGAAGCTTTCTTT. Amino acids: CAWSVVDRLNTEAFF.

The chain uses TRBV10-1 and TRBJ1-1; 11 positions match TRBD1. Germline lookup yields CDR1 WNHNN and CDR2 SYGVQD (reference sequence). This CDR3 spans 16 amino acids. Losses at the gene ends were 6 bases for V and 1 base for J; bases not matched to a gene: 7. CDR3 in DNA: TGCGCCAGCAGCGGGACAGGGGGGAACTCGAACACTGAAGCTTTCTTT. Translated: CASSGTGGNSNTEAFF.

The rearrangement uses TRBV29-1 and TRBJ1-2, with D unresolved. Trimming took off 0 bases at V and 4 bases at J, with 6 bases between the two ends. Germline CDR1 is SQVTM and CDR2 is ANQGSEA. CDR3 length: 12 amino acids. The CDR3 reads CSVEDSFYGYTF. The CDR3 bases are TGCAGCGTTGAAGATTCCTTCTATGGCTACACCTTC.

The V and J genes are TRBV5-5 and TRBJ1-2; 7 bases agree with TRBD1. Trimming took 4 bases from V and 6 from J; bases not matched to a gene: 9. Germline V gene lookup returns CDR1 SGHKS and CDR2 YYEKEE (reference sequence). This CDR3 is 14 amino acids long. The CDR3 here is CASSPSTGWDGYTF. CDR3 in DNA: TGTGCCAGCAGCCCGTCGACAGGGTGGGATGGCTACACCTTC.

The chain couples TRBV27 to TRBJ1-2; D gene unclear. V lost 4 bases and J 2 bases, leaving 8 bases between the germline ends. The CDR3 loop spans 13 amino acids. CDR1 and CDR2 (germline): MNHEY, SMNVEV (reference sequence). The CDR3 loop reads CASSWADNYGYTF. CDR3 nucleotide sequence: TGTGCCAGCAGTTGGGCAGACAACTATGGCTACACCTTC.

The rearrangement uses TRBV4-1 and TRBJ1-5; 9 bases line up with TRBD1. CDR3 length equals 20 residues. The V segment lost 3 bases and the J segment 3 bases; nucleotides outside the gene matches: 18. Germline V gene lookup returns CDR1 MGHRA and CDR2 YSYEKL. The CDR3 here is CASSQDRGTGWGKPNQPQHF. CDR3 nucleotides: TGCGCCAGCAGCCAGGATCGCGGGACAGGGTGGGGAAAGCCCAATCAGCCCCAGCATTTT.

This clone occurred once. This chain links TRBV6-5 with TRBJ2-7; tentative D call: TRBD2 (7 bases). The V gene lost 2 bases and the J gene lost 6 bases, with 8 bases spanning the gap. Germline CDR1 is MNHEY and CDR2 is SVGAGI. The CDR3 length is 12 residues. CDR3 sequence: CASSYRGAEQYF. Written as DNA, the CDR3 is TGTGCCAGCAGTTACCGGGGGGCCGAGCAGTACTTC.

The V and J genes are TRBV19 and TRBJ2-1; D is uncertain. Germline CDR1 LNHDA, CDR2 SQIVND (reference sequence). The CDR3 totals 13 residues. Trimming cost V 9 bases and J 4 bases, with 13 bases left between them. The CDR3 DNA is TGTGCCAGCTCGAGGTCTGGGTACAATGAGCAGTTCTTC. It codes for CASSRSGYNEQFF.

This rearrangement joins TRBV19 to TRBJ1-1; a possible D gene is TRBD1 (6 bases). With 3 bases removed from V and 1 base from J, the gap between germline ends came to 9 bases. This CDR3 has 14 residues. Germline CDR1 reads LNHDA; CDR2 reads SQIVND (reference sequence). The CDR3 nucleotides read TGTGCCAGTAGTATCTACAGGGCGAACACTGAAGCTTTCTTT. Its translation is CASSIYRANTEAFF.

The V and J genes are TRBV9 and TRBJ2-3; 8 nucleotides align to TRBD2. There are 15 residues in the CDR3. V was clipped by 0 bases and J by 3 bases; unmatched bases: 3. Germline V gene data show CDR1 as SGDLS and CDR2 as YYNGEE. The CDR3 DNA follows: TGTGCCAGCAGCGTAGCGGGGGGGCGAACAGATACGCAGTATTTT. Its translation is CASSVAGGRTDTQYF.

This chain uses TRBV6-1 with TRBJ1-2; the match to TRBD1 covers 7 bases. Germline assignment: CDR1 MNHNS and CDR2 SASEGT. The V and J ends lost 5 bases and 2 bases, in that order; junction bases with no gene match: 8. This CDR3 comprises 15 residues. Here the CDR3 DNA reads TGTGCCAGCAGTCCCAGACAGGGTGTCAACTATGGCTACACCTTC. Encoded protein: CASSPRQGVNYGYTF.